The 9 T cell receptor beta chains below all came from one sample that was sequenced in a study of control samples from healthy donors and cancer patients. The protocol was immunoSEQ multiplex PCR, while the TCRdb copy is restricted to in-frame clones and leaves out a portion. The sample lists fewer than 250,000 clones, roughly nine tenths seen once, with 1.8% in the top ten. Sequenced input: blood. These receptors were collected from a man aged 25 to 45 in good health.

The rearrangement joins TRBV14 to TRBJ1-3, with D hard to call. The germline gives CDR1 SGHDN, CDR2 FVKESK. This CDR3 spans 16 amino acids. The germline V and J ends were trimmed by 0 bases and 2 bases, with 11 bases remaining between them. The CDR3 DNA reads TGTGCCAGCAGCCAAGACTTCGGCAGGCCTGGAAACACCATATATTTT. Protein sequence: CASSQDFGRPGNTIYF.

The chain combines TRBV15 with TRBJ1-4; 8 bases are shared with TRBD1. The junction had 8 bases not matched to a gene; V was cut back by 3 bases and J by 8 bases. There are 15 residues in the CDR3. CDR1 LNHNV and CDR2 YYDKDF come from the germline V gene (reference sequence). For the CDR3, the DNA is TGTGCCACCAGCAGGACCCGACAGGGGAGAGAAAAACTGTTTTTT. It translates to CATSRTRQGREKLFF. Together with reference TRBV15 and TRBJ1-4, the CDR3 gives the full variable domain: DAMVIQNPRYQVTQFGKPVTLSCSQTLNHNVMYWYQQKSSQAPKLLFHYYDKDFNNEADTPDNFQSRRPNTSFCFLDIRSPGLGDTAMYLCATSRTRQGREKLFFGSGTQLSVL.

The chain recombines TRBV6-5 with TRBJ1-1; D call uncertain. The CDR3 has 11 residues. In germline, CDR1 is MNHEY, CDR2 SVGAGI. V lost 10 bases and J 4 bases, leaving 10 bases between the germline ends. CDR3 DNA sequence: TGTGCCACCGGAGGTACCACTGAAGCTTTCTTT. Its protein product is CATGGTTEAFF.

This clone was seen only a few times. The CDR3: CASSYSWAQNEQFF. The CDR3 DNA follows: TGTGCCAGCAGTTACTCGTGGGCTCAAAATGAGCAGTTCTTC. The chain combines TRBV6-5 with TRBJ2-1; D gene ambiguous. Germline V gene sequence: CDR1 MNHEY, CDR2 SVGAGI. Trimming pared 0 bases from V and 7 bases from J, leaving 10 bases between. This CDR3 is built from 14 residues.

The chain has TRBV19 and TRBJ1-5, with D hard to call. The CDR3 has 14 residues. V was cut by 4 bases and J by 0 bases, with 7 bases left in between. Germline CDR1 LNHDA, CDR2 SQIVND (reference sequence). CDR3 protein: CASSSFYSNQPQHF. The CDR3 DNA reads TGTGCCAGTAGTAGCTTCTATAGCAATCAGCCCCAGCATTTT.

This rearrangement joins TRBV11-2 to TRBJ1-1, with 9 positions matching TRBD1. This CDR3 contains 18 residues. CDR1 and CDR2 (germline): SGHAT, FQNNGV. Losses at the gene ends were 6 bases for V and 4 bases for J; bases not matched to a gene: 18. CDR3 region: CASSSTLPYSTGGTEAFF. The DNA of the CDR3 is TGTGCCAGCAGTTCCACACTCCCCTACTCGACAGGGGGCACTGAAGCTTTCTTT.

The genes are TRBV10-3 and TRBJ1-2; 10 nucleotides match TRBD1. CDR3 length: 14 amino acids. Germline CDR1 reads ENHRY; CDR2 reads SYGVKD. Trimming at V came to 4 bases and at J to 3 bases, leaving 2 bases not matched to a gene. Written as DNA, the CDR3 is TGTGCCATCAGTGCGGACAGGGGGGACTATGGCTACACCTTC. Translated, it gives CAISADRGDYGYTF.

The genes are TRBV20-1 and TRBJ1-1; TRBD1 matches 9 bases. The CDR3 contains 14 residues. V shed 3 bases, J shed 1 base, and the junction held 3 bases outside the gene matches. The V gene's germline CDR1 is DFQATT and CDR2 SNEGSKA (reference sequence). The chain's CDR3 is CSASRTGANTEAFF. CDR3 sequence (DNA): TGCAGTGCTAGTAGGACAGGGGCGAACACTGAAGCTTTCTTT.

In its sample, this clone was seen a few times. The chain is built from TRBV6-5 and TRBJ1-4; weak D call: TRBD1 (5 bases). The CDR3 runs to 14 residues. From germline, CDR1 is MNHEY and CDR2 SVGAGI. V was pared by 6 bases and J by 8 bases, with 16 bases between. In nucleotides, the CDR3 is TGTGCCAGCAGGAGGGGAGGGGAAGGCGAAAAACTGTTTTTT. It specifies CASRRGGEGEKLFF.